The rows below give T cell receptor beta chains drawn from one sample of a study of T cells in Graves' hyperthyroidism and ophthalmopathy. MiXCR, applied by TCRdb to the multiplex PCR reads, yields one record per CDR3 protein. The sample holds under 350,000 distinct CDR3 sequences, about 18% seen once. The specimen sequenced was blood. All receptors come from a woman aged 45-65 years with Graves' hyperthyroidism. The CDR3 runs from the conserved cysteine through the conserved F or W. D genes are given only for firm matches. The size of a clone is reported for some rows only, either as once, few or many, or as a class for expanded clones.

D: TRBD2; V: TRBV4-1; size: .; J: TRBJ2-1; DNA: TGCGCCAGCACTAGCGGGGGAAACAATGAGCAGTTCTTC; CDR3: CASTSGGNNEQFF
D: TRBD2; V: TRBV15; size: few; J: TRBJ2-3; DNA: TGTGCCACCAGCAGACTAGCGGGGGTTTACACAGATACGCAGTATTTT; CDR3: CATSRLAGVYTDTQYF
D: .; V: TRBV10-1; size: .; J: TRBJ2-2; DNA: TGCGCCAGCAGCCCGGGACTCACCGGGGAGCTGTTTTTT; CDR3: CASSPGLTGELFF
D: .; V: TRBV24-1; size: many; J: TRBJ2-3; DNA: TGTGCCACCAGTTCTTTGGGGGCCCTCACAGATACGCAGTATTTT; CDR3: CATSSLGALTDTQYF
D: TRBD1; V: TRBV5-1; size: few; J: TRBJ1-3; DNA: TGCGCCAGCAGCCCCGGACAGGGGGCGTTAAGCACCATATATTTT; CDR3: CASSPGQGALSTIYF
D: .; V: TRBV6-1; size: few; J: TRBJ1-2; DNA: TGTGCCAGCAGGAGGACAGTGAATAACTATGGCTACACCTTC; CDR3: CASRRTVNNYGYTF
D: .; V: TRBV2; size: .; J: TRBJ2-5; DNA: TGTGCCAGCAGTGTGGGCAGGGGATGGGGCCAAGAGACCCAGTACTTC; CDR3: CASSVGRGWGQETQYF
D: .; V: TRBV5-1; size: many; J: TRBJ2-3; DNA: TGTGCCAGCAGCCCAACAGGGTCAACAGATACGCAGTATTTT; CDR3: CASSPTGSTDTQYF
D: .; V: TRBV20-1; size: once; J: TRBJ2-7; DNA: TGCAGTGCTAGAGATGGTGGCAGGTCCTACGAGCAGTACTTC; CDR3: CSARDGGRSYEQYF
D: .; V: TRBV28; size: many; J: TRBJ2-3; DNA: TGTGCCAGCAGTCCGGGGGACGATACGCAGTATTTT; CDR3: CASSPGDDTQYF
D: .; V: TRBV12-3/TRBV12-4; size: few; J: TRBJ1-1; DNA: TGTGCCAGCAGTTGGTCCGAGGGCATTGAAGCTTTCTTT; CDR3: CASSWSEGIEAFF
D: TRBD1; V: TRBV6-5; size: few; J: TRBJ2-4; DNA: TGTGCCAGCAGTTACGCTCAGGACAGGGGGCTCGGCATTCAGTACTTC; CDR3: CASSYAQDRGLGIQYF
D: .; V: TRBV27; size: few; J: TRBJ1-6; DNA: TGTGCCAGCAGTTTATGGAGCTCCTATAATTCACCCCTCCACTTT; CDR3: CASSLWSSYNSPLHF
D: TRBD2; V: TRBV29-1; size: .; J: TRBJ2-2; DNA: TGCAGCGCCTGGGGACTAGCGGGAGTTAACACCGGGGAGCTGTTTTTT; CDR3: CSAWGLAGVNTGELFF
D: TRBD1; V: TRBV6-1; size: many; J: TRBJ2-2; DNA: TGTGCCAGCAGAACTACAGGGGCCGGGGAGCTGTTTTTT; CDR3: CASRTTGAGELFF
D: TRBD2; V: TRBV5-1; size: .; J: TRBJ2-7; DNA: TGCGCCAGCAGCTTGAGCCGACAAAGCACGGGGGGGTCCTACGAGCAGTACTTC; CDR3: CASSLSRQSTGGSYEQYF
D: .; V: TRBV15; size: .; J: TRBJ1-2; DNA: TGTGCCACCAGCAGGGGGGTTGACGGCAACTATGGCTACACCTTC; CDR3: CATSRGVDGNYGYTF
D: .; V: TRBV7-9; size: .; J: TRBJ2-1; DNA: TGTGCCAGCGGCACGACGGGTATTAATGAGCAGTTCTTC; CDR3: CASGTTGINEQFF
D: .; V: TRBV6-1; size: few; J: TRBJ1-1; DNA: TGTGCCTCAGCGAAGGACAACGGTGGGGAAGCTTTCTTT; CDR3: CASAKDNGGEAFF
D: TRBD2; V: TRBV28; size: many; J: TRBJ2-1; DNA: TGTGCCAGTTCTAGCGGGAGTCTCTATGAGCAGTTCTTC; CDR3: CASSSGSLYEQFF
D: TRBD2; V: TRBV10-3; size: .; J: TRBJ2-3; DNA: TGTGCCACCACCCCGGGACTAGCGGCAGATACGCAGTATTTT; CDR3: CATTPGLAADTQYF
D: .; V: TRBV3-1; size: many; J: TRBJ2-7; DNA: TGTGCCAGCAGCCATAGCACTAGGACCTACGAGCAGTACTTC; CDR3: CASSHSTRTYEQYF
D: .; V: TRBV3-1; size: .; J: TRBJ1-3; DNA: TGTGCCAGCAGCCAATTAGGCCCTCGGGGAAACACCATATATTTT; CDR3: CASSQLGPRGNTIYF
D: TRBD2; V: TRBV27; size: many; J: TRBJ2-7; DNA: TGTGCCAGCGGCGTGGTGTTAACTAGCGGGAGGGTTTCCTACGAGCAGTACTTC; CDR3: CASGVVLTSGRVSYEQYF
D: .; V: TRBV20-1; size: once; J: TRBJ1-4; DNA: TGCAGTGCTAATGAAGTGGTTCATAATGAAAAACTGTTTTTT; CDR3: CSANEVVHNEKLFF
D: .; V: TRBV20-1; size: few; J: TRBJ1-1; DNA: TGCAGTGCTGCAGTCATGAACACTGAAGCTTTCTTT; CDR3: CSAAVMNTEAFF
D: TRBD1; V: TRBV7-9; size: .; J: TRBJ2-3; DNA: TGTGCCAGCTTAGCAGGGGGTTACACAGATACGCAGTATTTT; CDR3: CASLAGGYTDTQYF
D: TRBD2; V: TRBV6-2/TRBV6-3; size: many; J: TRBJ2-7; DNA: TGTGCCAGCAGATCAACTAGCGGGAGGACCTACGAGCAGTACTTC; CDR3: CASRSTSGRTYEQYF
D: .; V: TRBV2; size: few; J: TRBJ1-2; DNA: TGTGCCAGCCATCTCGCGTGGGTATATGGCTACACCTTC; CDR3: CASHLAWVYGYTF
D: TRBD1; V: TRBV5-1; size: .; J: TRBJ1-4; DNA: TGCGCCAGCAGCCCCCCTGGGACAGGGGGCGTAAAGGAAAAACTGTTTTTT; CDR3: CASSPPGTGGVKEKLFF
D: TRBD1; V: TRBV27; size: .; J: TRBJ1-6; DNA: TGTGCCAGCAGTTTAGTCGTCAGGGGGGGAAATTCACCCCTCCACTTT; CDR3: CASSLVVRGGNSPLHF
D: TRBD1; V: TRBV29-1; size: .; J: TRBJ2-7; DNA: TGCAGCGCTGGACAGGGTGGGGAGCAGTACTTC; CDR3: CSAGQGGEQYF
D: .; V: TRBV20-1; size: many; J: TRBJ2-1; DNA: TGCAGTGCTAGAGATCTCTCGAGGGAGCAGTTCTTC; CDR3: CSARDLSREQFF
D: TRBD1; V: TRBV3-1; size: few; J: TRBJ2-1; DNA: TGTGCCAGCAGCCACTCCGGGACAGGGACTTACAATGAGCAGTTCTTC; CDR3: CASSHSGTGTYNEQFF
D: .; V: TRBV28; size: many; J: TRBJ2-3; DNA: TGTGCCAGCAGTAAAAGCACAGATACGCAGTATTTT; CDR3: CASSKSTDTQYF
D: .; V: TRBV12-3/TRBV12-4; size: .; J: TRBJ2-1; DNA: TGTGCCGGCAGTCCCCACCCCCCGGATGAGCAGTTCTTC; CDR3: CAGSPHPPDEQFF
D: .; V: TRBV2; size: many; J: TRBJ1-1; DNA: TGTGCCAGCATCGATTTGACTTTCATGAACACTGAAGCTTTCTTT; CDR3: CASIDLTFMNTEAFF